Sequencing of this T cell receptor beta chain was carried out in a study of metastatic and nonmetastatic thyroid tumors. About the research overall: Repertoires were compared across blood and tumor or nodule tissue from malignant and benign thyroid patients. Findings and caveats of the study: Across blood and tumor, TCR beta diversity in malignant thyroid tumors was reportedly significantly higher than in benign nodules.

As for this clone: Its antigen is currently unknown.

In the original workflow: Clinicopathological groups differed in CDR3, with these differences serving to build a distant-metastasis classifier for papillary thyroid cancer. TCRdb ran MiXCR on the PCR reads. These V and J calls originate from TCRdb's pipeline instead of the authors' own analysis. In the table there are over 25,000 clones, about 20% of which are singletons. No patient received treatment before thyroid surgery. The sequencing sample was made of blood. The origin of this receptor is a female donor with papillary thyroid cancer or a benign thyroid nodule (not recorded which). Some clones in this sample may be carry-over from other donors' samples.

CDR3 sequence (DNA): TGCGCCAGCAGCTTCGGGACTAGCAATGAGCAGTTCTTC. Translated: CASSFGTSNEQFF. The rearrangement joins TRBV5-1 to TRBJ2-1; 8 nucleotides agree with TRBD2. There are 13 residues in the CDR3. Germline loops: CDR1 SGHRS, CDR2 YFSETQ. The V and J ends lost 2 bases and 6 bases, in that order; junction bases with no gene match: 1.